This entry lists 23 T cell receptor beta chains sequenced from one sample in a study of regulatory T cells in long-lasting Graves disease. CDR3 regions were amplified by Arm-PCR using iRepertoire HTBI primers to build TCR beta libraries. One entry per CDR3 protein results from TCRdb running MiXCR on the multiplex PCR reads. The sample holds hundreds of thousands of distinct CDR3 sequences, about 20% seen once. Specified time point: persistent/refractory GD, antithyroid drugs over 5 years with positive TRAb. The authors made the TCR library using RNA they extracted from PBMCs. The source was peripheral blood mononuclear cells (PBMCs), collected when the disease was refractory, from a patient treated with antithyroid drugs. Source of these receptors: a female donor with Graves disease.

This chain joins TRBV5-4 and TRBJ2-7; TRBD2 aligns across 10 bases. This CDR3 is 19 amino acids long. Germline V gene sequence: CDR1 SGHNT, CDR2 YYREEE (reference sequence). After removal of 0 bases from V and 1 base from J, the junction contained 13 bases not matched to a gene. The DNA for the CDR3 is TGTGCCAGCAGCTTGGGAAAGTACGAAGCGGGAGGGATGTCCTACGAGCAGTACTTC. It yields the protein CASSLGKYEAGGMSYEQYF.

This clonotype showed up many times. This sequence joins TRBV19 and TRBJ1-2, with TRBD1 as a possible D gene (5 bases). CDR3 length: 13 residues. Trimming took off 6 bases at V and 2 bases at J, with 10 bases between the two ends. In germline, CDR1 is LNHDA, CDR2 SQIVND (reference sequence). In DNA, the CDR3 is TGTGCCAGTAGCCCGACAGACAACTATGGCTACACCTTC. Its protein is CASSPTDNYGYTF.

This chain uses TRBV10-3 with TRBJ2-2, with D perhaps TRBD1 (5 bases). Trimming stripped 0 bases from V and 2 bases from J, with 10 bases between. CDR3 size: 16 residues. Germline V gene sequence: CDR1 ENHRY, CDR2 SYGVKD. CDR3 region: CAISESAGINTGELFF. The CDR3 nucleotides read TGTGCCATCAGTGAGTCGGCAGGGATCAACACCGGGGAGCTGTTTTTT.

This clonotype turned up a few times. The CDR3 region has the DNA TGTGCCAGCAGTTTATTATTTGGGACAGCCAACACCGGGGAGCTGTTTTTT. Residues: CASSLLFGTANTGELFF. The V gene is TRBV27, the J gene TRBJ2-2; 7 nucleotides agree with TRBD1. The V gene end was trimmed by 1 base and the J gene end by 2 bases; junction bases not matched to a gene: 7. CDR1 is MNHEY and CDR2 is SMNVEV in the germline V gene (reference sequence). The CDR3 is 17 residues long.

Concerning this clonotype itself: A much larger clone is a single base away; this may be a read error. The V call is TRBV11-2, the J call TRBJ1-2; D not resolved. The CDR3 consists of 14 residues. CDR1 is SGHAT, CDR2 FQNNGV, per germline. The CDR3 DNA follows: TGTGCCAGCAGCTCCTCGACCGTTAACTATGGCCACACCTTC. It is translated as CASSSSTVNYGHTF.

The gene calls are TRBV5-6 and TRBJ2-6; no firm D call. Looked up from germline, CDR1 is SGHDT and CDR2 is YYEEEE. The CDR3 runs to 15 residues. V shed 3 bases and J shed 7 bases, with 14 bases lying between them. DNA of the CDR3: TGTGCCAGCAGCTCCATGGGCAGCCTTGCCAACGTCCTGACTTTC. Protein sequence: CASSSMGSLANVLTF.

The chain joins TRBV7-9 to TRBJ2-7; D unclear. There are 14 residues in the CDR3. Germline CDR1 is SEHNR and CDR2 is FQNEAQ (reference sequence). V was pared by 2 bases and J by 6 bases, with 14 bases between. Here the CDR3 reads CASSLTGSAGEQYF. In nucleotides, the CDR3 is TGTGCCAGCAGCTTAACCGGGTCGGCTGGCGAGCAGTACTTC.

This clonotype was counted many times. The genes are TRBV12-3 or TRBV12-4 and TRBJ1-2, with D perhaps TRBD1 (6 bases). Trimming took off 4 bases at V and 4 bases at J, with 19 bases between the two ends. The CDR3 extends over 16 amino acids. DNA for the CDR3: TGTGCCAGCAGTTACCGCGGGGGGCAGCGGAGCTATGGCTACACCTTC. Its protein is CASSYRGGQRSYGYTF.

V gene TRBV6-2 or TRBV6-3 combines with J gene TRBJ1-6; no definite D call. In germline, CDR1 is MNHEY, CDR2 SVGEGT. V was trimmed by 3 bases and J by 11 bases, leaving 17 bases between them. The CDR3 contains 15 residues. The CDR3 sequence: CASSYRAGLRTPLHF. The DNA of the CDR3 is TGTGCCAGCAGTTATCGGGCGGGTCTACGGACACCCCTCCACTTT.

This clonotype was counted between two and nine times. Possible read error: a much larger clone is one base away. This chain links TRBV12-3 or TRBV12-4 with TRBJ1-1; D is possibly TRBD1 (6 bases). The CDR3 is 12 amino acids. CDR3 sequence: CVSSLDAGDAFF. CDR3 nucleotide sequence: TGTGTCAGCAGTTTAGATGCAGGGGACGCTTTCTTT.

The sample holds many counts of this clonotype. V usage is TRBV27 and J usage is TRBJ1-2; D is unclear. CDR1 and CDR2 from the germline V gene are MNHEY and SMNVEV (reference sequence). The CDR3 loop spans 14 amino acids. With 6 bases removed from V and 4 bases from J, the gap between germline ends came to 15 bases. The CDR3 DNA sequence: TGTGCCAGCAGCATGCTCGGTAGCTCCTATGGCTACACCTTC. This codes for CASSMLGSSYGYTF.

This clonotype appeared once. The chain has TRBV7-3 and TRBJ1-1; unclear D gene. V was pared by 0 bases and J by 5 bases, with 7 bases between. CDR3 length: 13 residues. Germline CDR1 SGHTA, CDR2 FQGTGA. DNA of the CDR3: TGTGCCAGCAGCTTAACGTTTAGTACTGAAGCTTTCTTT. Translating it yields CASSLTFSTEAFF.

A few counts support this clonotype. The chain employs TRBV6-1 and TRBJ2-7; D ambiguous. Trimming shortened V by 6 bases and J by 1 base, and 10 bases separated the two germline ends. Germline CDR1 is MNHNS and CDR2 is SASEGT. The CDR3 extends over 13 amino acids. DNA of the CDR3: TGTGCCAGCAGCCCCAGTGTTTCCTACGAGCAGTACTTC. The encoded protein is CASSPSVSYEQYF.

This clonotype came up many times. This rearrangement joins TRBV11-2 to TRBJ2-7, with D tentatively TRBD1 (6 bases). CDR3 length: 18 residues. Germline CDR1 is SGHAT and CDR2 is FQNNGV. V was pared by 5 bases and J by 2 bases, with 25 bases between. DNA for the CDR3: TGTGCCAGCAGCGGACCCTCCCTACAGGGACCCCTGCCCTACGAGCAGTACTTC. As protein: CASSGPSLQGPLPYEQYF. Combining the CDR3 with reference TRBV11-2 and TRBJ2-7 gives the whole variable domain EAGVAQSPRYKIIEKRQSVAFWCNPISGHATLYWYQQILGQGPKLLIQFQNNGVVDDSQLPKDRFSAERLKGVDSTLKIQPAKLEDSAVYLCASSGPSLQGPLPYEQYFGPGTRLTVT.

This clonotype was detected only a few times. The CDR3 sequence is CASSLGRVLAFNEQFF. CDR3 DNA sequence: TGTGCCAGCAGCTTAGGGCGGGTGCTAGCTTTCAATGAGCAGTTCTTC. The rearrangement links TRBV7-8 to TRBJ2-1, with D maybe TRBD2 (5 bases). The germline V gene has CDR1 SGHVS and CDR2 FQNEAQ. This CDR3 has 16 amino acids. Trimming cost V 1 base and J 6 bases, with 16 bases left between them.

This clonotype was recorded a few times. The rearrangement uses TRBV5-1 and TRBJ1-2; 7 bases are a match to TRBD1. V was pared by 0 bases and J by 8 bases, with 10 bases of the junction left unmatched. Germline values: CDR1 SGHRS, CDR2 YFSETQ. The CDR3 loop spans 15 amino acids. This CDR3 reads CASSLDPTGYRGYTF. In nucleotides, the CDR3 is TGCGCCAGCAGCTTGGATCCGACAGGGTATCGAGGCTACACCTTC. Looking up the rest from reference TRBV5-1 and TRBJ1-2 gives the full variable domain: KAGVTQTPRYLIKTRGQQVTLSCSPISGHRSVSWYQQTPGQGLQFLFEYFSETQRNKGNFPGRFSGRQFSNSRSEMNVSTLELGDSALYLCASSLDPTGYRGYTFGSGTRLTVV.

The chain has TRBV9 and TRBJ2-2, with D possibly being TRBD2 (5 bases). The ends were cut back, 3 bases at V and 0 bases at J, with 12 bases in the middle. The CDR3 covers 16 residues. Germline V gene data show CDR1 as SGDLS and CDR2 as YYNGEE. This chain's CDR3 is CASSAHGETNTGELFF. CDR3 DNA: TGTGCCAGCAGCGCCCACGGGGAGACGAACACCGGGGAGCTGTTTTTT.

The chain has TRBV27 and TRBJ2-7, with 7 bases identical to TRBD2. Looked up from germline, CDR1 is MNHEY and CDR2 is SMNVEV (reference sequence). The CDR3 consists of 16 residues. The V gene end was trimmed by 5 bases and the J gene end by 2 bases; junction bases not matched to a gene: 12. The CDR3 loop reads CASSPKGRVSTYEQYF. The DNA for the CDR3 is TGTGCCAGCAGTCCGAAGGGGAGGGTTTCAACCTACGAGCAGTACTTC.

The chain links TRBV6-4 to TRBJ2-7; maybe TRBD2 (5 bases). V lost 5 bases and J lost 7, with 15 bases in between. The CDR3 covers 13 residues. CDR1 and CDR2 from the germline V gene are MRHNA and SNTAGT. The CDR3 nucleotides read TGTGCCAGCAGTTTGGATGGATCGGGGGAGCAGTACTTC. Translation: CASSLDGSGEQYF.

This clonotype was recorded at least ten times. In DNA, the CDR3 is TGTGCCAGCAGTGAAGACGGGACAGTCTATGGCTACACCTTC. It is translated as CASSEDGTVYGYTF. This chain links TRBV2 with TRBJ1-2; 7 nucleotides line up with TRBD1. CDR3 length: 14 amino acids. CDR1 is SNHLY and CDR2 is FYNNEI in the germline V gene. J gave up 4 bases and V 1 base, and 3 bases lay outside the gene matches.

This clonotype was recorded many times. The V gene is TRBV6-1, the J gene TRBJ2-7; D is perhaps TRBD1 (6 bases). This CDR3 is built from 12 residues. Germline V gene lookup returns CDR1 MNHNS and CDR2 SASEGT. V lost 3 bases, J lost 3 bases, and 6 bases lay in between. CDR3 amino acids: CASSDRGYEQYF. Here the CDR3 DNA reads TGTGCCAGCAGTGACAGGGGCTACGAGCAGTACTTC.

In its sample, this clonotype was seen many times. The chain couples TRBV11-2 to TRBJ2-7; TRBD1 is a possible D gene (5 bases). There are 15 residues in the CDR3. CDR1 is SGHAT, CDR2 FQNNGV, per germline. Between the trimmed V and J ends, which lost 3 bases and 2 bases, there was a span of 14 bases. The CDR3 DNA reads TGTGCCAGCAGCTTGCTGAAGGGGATCCCCTACGAGCAGTACTTC. Amino acid sequence: CASSLLKGIPYEQYF.

The chain combines TRBV20-1 with TRBJ2-5; 7 positions agree with TRBD1. CDR3 length: 14 residues. The V gene's germline CDR1 is DFQATT and CDR2 SNEGSKA (reference sequence). V shed 1 base, J shed 2 bases, and the junction held 4 bases outside the gene matches. CDR3 nucleotides: TGCAGTGCTAGAGGGGACAGAAGACAAGAGACCCAGTACTTC. Translation gives CSARGDRRQETQYF.